These 17 T cell receptor beta chains originate from one sample sequenced in a study of regulatory T cells in long-lasting Graves disease. Time point meaning: newly diagnosed GD, antithyroid drugs for less than 3 months. With RNA extracted from PBMCs as input, the TCR library was made. Both iRepertoire HTBI primers and Arm-PCR of CDR3 regions were used to build the TCR beta libraries. MiXCR, applied by TCRdb to the multiplex PCR reads, yields one record per CDR3 protein. The sample has fewer than 550,000 distinct CDR3 sequences, 15% to 20% seen once. The sample was also reused in another study, on T cells in Graves' hyperthyroidism and ophthalmopathy.

The material was peripheral blood mononuclear cells (PBMCs), obtained at new diagnosis, from a patient treated with antithyroid drugs. The receptors were gathered from a woman aged 40-60 years with Graves disease.

This clonotype was seen only a few times. The rearrangement uses TRBV27 and TRBJ2-5, with D maybe TRBD2 (7 bases). Germline CDR1 and CDR2: MNHEY and SMNVEV (reference sequence). The CDR3 consists of 16 residues. V lost 1 base to trimming and J lost 0 bases, with 12 bases between them. CDR3 loop: CASSLWGAGDQETQYF. CDR3 DNA sequence: TGTGCCAGCAGTTTATGGGGGGCGGGGGACCAAGAGACCCAGTACTTC.

V is TRBV3-1 and J is TRBJ1-6; tentative D call: TRBD1 (6 bases). The V end lost 4 bases, the J end lost 0 bases, and 28 bases lay between the germline ends. The CDR3 has 22 amino acids. Germline V gene sequence: CDR1 LGHDT, CDR2 YNNKEL (reference sequence). Written as DNA, the CDR3 is TGTGCCAGCAGCCTAATTGGATTGGGGGCGACCCAAGGTAGCTCCTATAATTCACCCCTCCACTTT. This sequence encodes CASSLIGLGATQGSSYNSPLHF.

This clonotype has ten or more counts. The V gene is TRBV28, the J gene TRBJ1-1; D is unclear. Trimming stripped 5 bases from V and 1 base from J, with 11 bases between. CDR1 is MDHEN, CDR2 SYDVKM, per germline. The length of the CDR3 is 14 residues. This CDR3 reads CASSLSRSNTEAFF. As DNA, the CDR3 is TGTGCCAGCAGTCTCAGTAGATCGAACACTGAAGCTTTCTTT.

The chain joins TRBV24-1 to TRBJ2-5; 9 nucleotides match TRBD1. The CDR3 is 12 residues long. The germline V gene encodes CDR1 KGHDR and CDR2 SFDVKD. Unmatched junction bases numbered 5, after V lost 12 bases and J lost 4 bases. The CDR3 loop reads CASQGAGETQYF. The CDR3 nucleotides are TGTGCCTCACAGGGGGCAGGAGAGACCCAGTACTTC.

The V gene is TRBV5-5, the J gene TRBJ1-1; 9 nucleotides agree with TRBD1. Germline V lookup: CDR1 SGHKS, CDR2 YYEKEE (reference sequence). The V gene end was trimmed by 4 bases and the J gene end by 3 bases; junction bases not matched to a gene: 16. The CDR3 covers 18 residues. The CDR3 nucleotides read TGTGCCAGCAGCCCTACAGGGACAGGGAGGTTTTCGGACACTGAAGCTTTCTTT. Its translation is CASSPTGTGRFSDTEAFF.

This clonotype occurred a few times. The chain uses TRBV5-4 and TRBJ2-5; 7 bases fit TRBD2. Looked up from germline, CDR1 is SGHNT and CDR2 is YYREEE (reference sequence). CDR3 size: 14 residues. V was pared by 3 bases and J by 4 bases, with 6 bases of the junction left unmatched. The CDR3 DNA sequence: TGTGCCAGCAGCTCGCGGGGAGGGACAGAGACCCAGTACTTC. Translation gives CASSSRGGTETQYF.

This clonotype was seen a handful of times. The V and J genes are TRBV6-2 or TRBV6-3 and TRBJ1-2; maybe TRBD1 (5 bases). Trimming pared 10 bases from V and 7 bases from J, leaving 19 bases between. CDR1 MNHEY and CDR2 SVGEGT come from the germline V gene. The CDR3 contains 13 residues. This CDR3 is CAINWGPGLGYTF. The DNA of the CDR3 is TGTGCCATCAACTGGGGACCTGGTCTTGGCTACACCTTC.

The sample holds a few counts of this clonotype. V and J are TRBV4-1 and TRBJ2-3; maybe TRBD2 (5 bases). This CDR3 region has 15 residues. Germline V gene data show CDR1 as MGHRA and CDR2 as YSYEKL. V was clipped by 4 bases and J by 3 bases, with 14 bases between them. For the CDR3, the DNA is TGCGCCAGCAGCCTACCTGGAGGCGTGACAGATACGCAGTATTTT. As protein: CASSLPGGVTDTQYF.

This clonotype was observed a single time. This likely comes from a read error, as the CDR3 has no conserved phenylalanine or tryptophan at its end. The J gene is TRBJ1-2, the V gene TRBV20-1, with D tentatively TRBD1 (5 bases). V lost 6 bases to trimming and J lost 7 bases, with 12 bases between them. The length of the CDR3 is 11 residues. Per germline, CDR1 DFQATT and CDR2 SNEGSKA (reference sequence). The CDR3 bases are TGCAGTGCCCCCCAGGGAGGTGGCTACACCTTG. Translating gives CSAPQGGGYTL.

This clonotype was seen at least ten times. The chain is built from TRBV12-3 or TRBV12-4 and TRBJ1-6; D gene unclear. Trimming cost V 2 bases and J 5 bases, with 13 bases left between them. This CDR3 region has 16 residues. This CDR3 reads CASSLSWSSNNSPLHF. The CDR3 DNA reads TGTGCCAGCAGTTTAAGCTGGAGTAGCAATAATTCACCCCTCCACTTT.

Ten or more counts support this clonotype. The chain recombines TRBV11-2 with TRBJ2-5, with TRBD2 matching 11 bases. CDR3 length: 13 amino acids. Per germline, CDR1 SGHAT and CDR2 FQNNGV. J lost 13 bases, V lost 0 bases, and 4 bases had no gene match. The CDR3 region is CASSLEPSGGMYF. The CDR3 DNA follows: TGTGCCAGCAGCTTAGAGCCTAGCGGGGGGATGTACTTC.

This clonotype has a handful of counts. The CDR3 coding sequence is TGCGCCAGCAGCCTGAGTAACGGCTTCTCTGGGGCCAACGTCCTGACTTTC. Protein sequence: CASSLSNGFSGANVLTF. The chain uses TRBV5-1 and TRBJ2-6; D is undetermined. With 4 bases removed from V and 0 bases from J, the gap between germline ends came to 14 bases. The CDR3 consists of 17 residues. Germline assignment: CDR1 SGHRS and CDR2 YFSETQ.

This clonotype was recorded many times. This chain uses TRBV12-3 or TRBV12-4 with TRBJ2-2, with D possibly matching TRBD2 (6 bases). V lost 7 bases to trimming and J lost 8 bases, with 17 bases between them. The CDR3 runs 14 residues. The CDR3: CASTLMEGKGELFF. The CDR3 nucleotides read TGTGCCAGCACCCTAATGGAGGGGAAAGGGGAGCTGTTTTTT.

The chain joins TRBV12-3 or TRBV12-4 to TRBJ2-7, with D uncertain. V lost 1 base to trimming and J lost 0 bases, with 7 bases between them. CDR3 length equals 14 residues. The CDR3 reads CASSLGRNSYEQYF. The CDR3 bases are TGTGCCAGCAGTTTAGGACGAAACTCCTACGAGCAGTACTTC.

This clonotype was observed a handful of times. The chain recombines TRBV4-1 with TRBJ2-5; 8 bases line up with TRBD2. The CDR3 covers 15 residues. CDR1 and CDR2 from the germline V gene are MGHRA and YSYEKL. J gave up 0 bases and V 1 base, and 1 base lay outside the gene matches. As DNA, the CDR3 is TGCGCCAGCAGCCAAGCGGGGGGGTACCAAGAGACCCAGTACTTC. It is translated as CASSQAGGYQETQYF.

This clonotype was seen repeatedly, ten times or more. The chain has TRBV20-1 and TRBJ1-5, with 8 bases identical to TRBD1. Germline V gene sequence: CDR1 DFQATT, CDR2 SNEGSKA (reference sequence). This CDR3 region has 13 residues. Losses at the gene ends were 4 bases for V and 4 bases for J; bases not matched to a gene: 3. This CDR3 is CSATDRVNQPQHF. The CDR3 coding sequence is TGCAGTGCTACGGACAGGGTGAATCAGCCCCAGCATTTT.

This clonotype was recorded at least ten times. This CDR3 is CASSPRGKGSNYGYTF. The CDR3 nucleotides are TGTGCCAGCTCTCCCCGGGGCAAGGGCAGCAACTATGGCTACACCTTC. This sequence joins TRBV18 and TRBJ1-2; possibly TRBD1 for D (5 bases). Per germline, CDR1 KGHSH and CDR2 LQKENI. The CDR3 length is 16 residues. The germline V and J ends were trimmed by 6 bases and 2 bases, with 19 bases remaining between them.